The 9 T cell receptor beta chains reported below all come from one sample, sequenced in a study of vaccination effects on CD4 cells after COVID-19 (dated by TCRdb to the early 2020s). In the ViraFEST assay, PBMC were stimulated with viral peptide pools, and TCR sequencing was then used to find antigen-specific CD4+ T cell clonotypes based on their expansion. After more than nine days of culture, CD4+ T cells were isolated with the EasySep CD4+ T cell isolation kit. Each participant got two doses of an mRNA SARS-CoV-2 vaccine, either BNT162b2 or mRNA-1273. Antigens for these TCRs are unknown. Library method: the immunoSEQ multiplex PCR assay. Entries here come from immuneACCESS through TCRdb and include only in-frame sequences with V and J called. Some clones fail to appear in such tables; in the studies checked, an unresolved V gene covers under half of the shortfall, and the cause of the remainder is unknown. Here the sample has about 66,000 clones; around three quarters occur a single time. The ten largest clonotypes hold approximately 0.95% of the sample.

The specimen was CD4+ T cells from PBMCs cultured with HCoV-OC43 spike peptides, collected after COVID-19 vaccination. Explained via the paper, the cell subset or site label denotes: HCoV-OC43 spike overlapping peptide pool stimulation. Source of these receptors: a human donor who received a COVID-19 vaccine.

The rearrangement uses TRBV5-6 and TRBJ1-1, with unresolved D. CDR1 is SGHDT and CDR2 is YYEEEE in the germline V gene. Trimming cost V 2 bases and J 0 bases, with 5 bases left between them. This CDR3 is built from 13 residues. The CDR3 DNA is TGTGCCAGCAGCTTAACACTGAACACTGAAGCTTTCTTT. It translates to CASSLTLNTEAFF.

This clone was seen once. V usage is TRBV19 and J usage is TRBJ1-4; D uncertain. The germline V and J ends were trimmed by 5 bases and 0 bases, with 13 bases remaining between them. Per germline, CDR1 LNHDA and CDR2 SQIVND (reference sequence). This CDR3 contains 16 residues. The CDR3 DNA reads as TGTGCCAGTAGTTTAGGTTTATCGGCAACTAATGAAAAACTGTTTTTT. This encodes CASSLGLSATNEKLFF. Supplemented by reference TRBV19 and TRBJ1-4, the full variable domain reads DGGITQSPKYLFRKEGQNVTLSCEQNLNHDAMYWYRQDPGQGLRLIYYSQIVNDFQKGDIAEGYSVSREKKESFPLTVTSAQKNPTAFYLCASSLGLSATNEKLFFGSGTQLSVL.

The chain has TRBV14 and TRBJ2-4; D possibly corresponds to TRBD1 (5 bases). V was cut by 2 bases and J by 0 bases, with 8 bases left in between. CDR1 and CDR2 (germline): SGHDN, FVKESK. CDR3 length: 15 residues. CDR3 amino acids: CASSQTQVAKNIQYF. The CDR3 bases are TGTGCCAGCAGCCAAACACAGGTAGCCAAAAACATTCAGTACTTC.

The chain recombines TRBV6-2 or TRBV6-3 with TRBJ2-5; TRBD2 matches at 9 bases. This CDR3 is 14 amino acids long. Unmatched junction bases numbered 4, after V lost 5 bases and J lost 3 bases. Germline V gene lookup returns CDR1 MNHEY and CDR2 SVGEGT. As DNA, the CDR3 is TGTGCCAGCAGTCCGAGCGGGGGGAAAGAGACCCAGTACTTC. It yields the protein CASSPSGGKETQYF.

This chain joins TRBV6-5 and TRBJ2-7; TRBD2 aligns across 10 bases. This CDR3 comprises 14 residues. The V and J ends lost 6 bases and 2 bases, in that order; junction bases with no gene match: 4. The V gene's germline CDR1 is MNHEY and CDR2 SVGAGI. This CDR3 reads CASSRTSGAYEQYV. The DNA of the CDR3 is TGTGCCAGCAGCCGGACTAGCGGAGCCTACGAGCAGTACGTC.

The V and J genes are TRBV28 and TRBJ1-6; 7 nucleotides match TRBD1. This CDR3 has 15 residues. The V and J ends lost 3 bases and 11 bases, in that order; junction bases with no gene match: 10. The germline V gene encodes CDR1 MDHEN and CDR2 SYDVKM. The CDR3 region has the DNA TGTGCCAGCAGTTTGCCGGGCCAGGGGGGAACACCCCTCCACTTT. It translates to CASSLPGQGGTPLHF.

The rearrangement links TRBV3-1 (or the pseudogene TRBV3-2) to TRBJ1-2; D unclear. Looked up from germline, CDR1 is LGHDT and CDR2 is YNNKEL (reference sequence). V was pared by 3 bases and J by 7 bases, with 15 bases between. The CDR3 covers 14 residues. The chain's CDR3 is CASSQVDYGSGYTF. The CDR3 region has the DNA TGTGCCAGCAGCCAGGTGGATTATGGGAGTGGCTACACCTTC.

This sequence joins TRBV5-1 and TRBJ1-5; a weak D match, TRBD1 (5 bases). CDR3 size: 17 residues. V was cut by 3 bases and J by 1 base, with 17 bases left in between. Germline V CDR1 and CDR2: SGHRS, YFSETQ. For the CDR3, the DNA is TGCGCCAGCAGCTGGGGGGATGGGGGTGCGAGCAATCAGCCCCAGCATTTT. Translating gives CASSWGDGGASNQPQHF.

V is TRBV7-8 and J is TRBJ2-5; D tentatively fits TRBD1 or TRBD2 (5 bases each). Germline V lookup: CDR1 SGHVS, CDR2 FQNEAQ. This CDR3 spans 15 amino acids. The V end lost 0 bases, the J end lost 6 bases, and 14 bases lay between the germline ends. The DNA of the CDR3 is TGTGCCAGCAGCTTAGCGGGACCGACCCAGCAGACCCAGTACTTC. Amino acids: CASSLAGPTQQTQYF.